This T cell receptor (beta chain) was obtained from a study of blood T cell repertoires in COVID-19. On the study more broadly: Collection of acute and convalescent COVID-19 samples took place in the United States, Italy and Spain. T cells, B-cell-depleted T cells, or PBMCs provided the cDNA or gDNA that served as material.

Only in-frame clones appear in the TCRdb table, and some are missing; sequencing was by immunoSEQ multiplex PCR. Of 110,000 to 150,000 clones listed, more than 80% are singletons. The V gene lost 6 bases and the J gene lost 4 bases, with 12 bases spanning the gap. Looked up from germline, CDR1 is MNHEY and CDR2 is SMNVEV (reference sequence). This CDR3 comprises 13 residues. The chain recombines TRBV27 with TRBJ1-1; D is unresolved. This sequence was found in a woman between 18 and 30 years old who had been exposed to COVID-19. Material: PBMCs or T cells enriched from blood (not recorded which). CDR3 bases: TGTGCCAGCAGGACGCGGGCCCCCACTGAAGCTTTCTTT. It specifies CASRTRAPTEAFF.